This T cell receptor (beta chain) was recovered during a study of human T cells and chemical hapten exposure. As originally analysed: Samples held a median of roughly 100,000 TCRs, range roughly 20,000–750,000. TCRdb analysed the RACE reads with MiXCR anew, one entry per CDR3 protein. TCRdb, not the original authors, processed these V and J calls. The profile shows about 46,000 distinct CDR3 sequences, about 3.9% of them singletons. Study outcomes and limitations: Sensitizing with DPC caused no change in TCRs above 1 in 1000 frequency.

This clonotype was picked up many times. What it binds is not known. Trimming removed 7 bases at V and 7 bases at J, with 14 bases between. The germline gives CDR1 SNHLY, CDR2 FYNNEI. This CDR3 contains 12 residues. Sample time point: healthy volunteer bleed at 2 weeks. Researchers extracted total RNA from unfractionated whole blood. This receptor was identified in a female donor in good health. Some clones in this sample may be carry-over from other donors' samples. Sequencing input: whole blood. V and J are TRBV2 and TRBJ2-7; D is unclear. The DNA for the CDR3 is TGTGCCAGCATAACCAGGAGTGCGGAGCAGTACTTC. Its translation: CASITRSAEQYF.